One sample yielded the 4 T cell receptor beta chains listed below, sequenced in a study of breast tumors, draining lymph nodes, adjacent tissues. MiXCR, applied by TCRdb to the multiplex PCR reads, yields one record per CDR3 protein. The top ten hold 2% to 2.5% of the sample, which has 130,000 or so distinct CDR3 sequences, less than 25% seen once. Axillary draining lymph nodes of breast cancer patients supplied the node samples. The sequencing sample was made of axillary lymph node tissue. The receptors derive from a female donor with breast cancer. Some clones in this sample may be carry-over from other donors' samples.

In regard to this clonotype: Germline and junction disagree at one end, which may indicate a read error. CDR3 sequence (DNA): TGTGCCAGCAGCCCCCGCCAAAGCACAGATATGCAGTATTTT. It yields the protein CASSPRQSTDMQYF. The chain is built from TRBV7-9 and TRBJ2-3; unclear D gene. The CDR3 is 14 residues long. Germline V CDR1 and CDR2: SEHNR, FQNEAQ (reference sequence).

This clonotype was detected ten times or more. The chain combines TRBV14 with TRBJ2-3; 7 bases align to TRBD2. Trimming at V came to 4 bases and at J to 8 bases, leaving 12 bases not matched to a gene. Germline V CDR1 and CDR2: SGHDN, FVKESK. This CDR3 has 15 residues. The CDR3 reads CASSPITDPGGTQYF. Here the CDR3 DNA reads TGTGCCAGCAGCCCGATTACTGACCCGGGGGGTACGCAGTATTTT.

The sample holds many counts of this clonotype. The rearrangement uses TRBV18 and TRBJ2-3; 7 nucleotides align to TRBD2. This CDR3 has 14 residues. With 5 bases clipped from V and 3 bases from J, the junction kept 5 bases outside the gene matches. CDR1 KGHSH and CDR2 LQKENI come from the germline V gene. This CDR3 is CASSGPSGTDTQYF. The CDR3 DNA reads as TGTGCCAGCTCAGGGCCTAGCGGAACAGATACGCAGTATTTT.

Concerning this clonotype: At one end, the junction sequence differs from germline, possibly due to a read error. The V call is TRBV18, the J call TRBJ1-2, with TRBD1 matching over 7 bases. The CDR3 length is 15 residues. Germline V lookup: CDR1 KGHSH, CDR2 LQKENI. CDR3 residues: CASSPDRDINYGHTF. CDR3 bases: TGTGCCAGCTCACCCGACAGGGACATTAACTATGGCCACACCTTC.